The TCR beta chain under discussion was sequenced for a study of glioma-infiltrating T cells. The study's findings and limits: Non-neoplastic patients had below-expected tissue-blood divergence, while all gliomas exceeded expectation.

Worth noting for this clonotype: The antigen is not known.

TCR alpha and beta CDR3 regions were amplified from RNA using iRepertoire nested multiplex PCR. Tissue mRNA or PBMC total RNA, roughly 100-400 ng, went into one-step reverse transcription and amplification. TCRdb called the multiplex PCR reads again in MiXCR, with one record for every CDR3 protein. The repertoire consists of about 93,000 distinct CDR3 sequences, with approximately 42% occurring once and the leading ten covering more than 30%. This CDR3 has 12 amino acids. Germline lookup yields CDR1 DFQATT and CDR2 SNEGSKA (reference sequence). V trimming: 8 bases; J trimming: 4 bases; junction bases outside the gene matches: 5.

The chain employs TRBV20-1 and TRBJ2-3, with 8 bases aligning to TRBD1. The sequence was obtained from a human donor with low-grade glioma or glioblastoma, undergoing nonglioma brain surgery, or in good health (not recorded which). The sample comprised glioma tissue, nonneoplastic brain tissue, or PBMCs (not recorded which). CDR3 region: CSSSGGADTQYF. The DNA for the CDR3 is TGCAGTTCCTCAGGGGGCGCAGATACGCAGTATTTT.